Listed below are T cell receptor beta chains from one sample, sequenced in a study of T cell responses to AZD1222 COVID-19 vaccine. The data were produced by immunoSEQ multiplex PCR, yet TCRdb's version contains in-frame clones alone and is incomplete. The sample shows 100,000 or so clones, 90% to 95% of them seen only once. Specimen: peripheral blood, collected 28 days after the second AZD1222 dose. The origin of the receptors is an adult who received the AZD1222 COVID-19 vaccine. CDR3s include the opening cysteine and the closing phenylalanine or tryptophan. A D gene is named only where the DNA matches it firmly. Some rows have no size entry. The others give once, few or many, or a class for an expanded clone.

D	V	J	size	DNA	CDR3
-	TRBV20-1	TRBJ2-5	-	TGCAGTGCTAGGCTGGGGGAGACCCAGTACTTC	CSARLGETQYF
-	TRBV10-3	TRBJ1-2	once	TGTGCCATCAGTGAGTCCCCGGGACACGCTAACTATGGCTACACCTTC	CAISESPGHANYGYTF
-	TRBV7-6	TRBJ2-2	-	TGTGCCAGCAGACAGACGGATAACACCGGGGAGCTGTTTTTT	CASRQTDNTGELFF
-	TRBV30	TRBJ1-1	-	TGTGCCTGGAAAGGCCAGGGCAGCACTGAAGCTTTCTTT	CAWKGQGSTEAFF
-	TRBV3-1/TRBV3-2	TRBJ1-1	few	TGTGCCAGCAGCCAGTCAGAAAACACTGAAGCTTTCTTT	CASSQSENTEAFF
-	TRBV28	TRBJ1-2	-	TGTGCCAGCAGTTTAAGAAGAAACTATGGCTACACCTTC	CASSLRRNYGYTF
-	TRBV7-8	TRBJ2-7	once	TGTGCCAGCAGCTTAGTGGGGAGAACGGAGCAGTACTTC	CASSLVGRTEQYF
TRBD1	TRBV9	TRBJ1-3	-	TGTGCCAGCAGCGCCCGGACCGGGACAGGGGGGTCTGGAAACACCATATATTTT	CASSARTGTGGSGNTIYF
-	TRBV12-3/TRBV12-4	TRBJ1-3	-	TGTGCCAGCAGCCATGATTCTGGAAACACCATATATTTT	CASSHDSGNTIYF
TRBD2	TRBV29-1	TRBJ2-7	-	TGCAGCGTTGCTCCTAGCGGGGGCGACGAGCAGTACTTC	CSVAPSGGDEQYF
TRBD2	TRBV28	TRBJ2-2	once	TGTGCCAGCAGTCTAGCGGGAGGGTTCACCGGGGAGCTGTTTTTT	CASSLAGGFTGELFF
-	TRBV13	TRBJ1-2	-	TGTGCCAGCAGCCCGGGAGGAGTCTATGGCTACACCTTC	CASSPGGVYGYTF
-	TRBV3-1/TRBV3-2	TRBJ1-5	few	TGTGCCAGCAGCCAAGCCGATAGGGGCAATCAGCCCCAGCATTTT	CASSQADRGNQPQHF
TRBD1	TRBV6-5	TRBJ2-6	-	TGTGCCAGCAGTTCTCCCGGGACAGCTGGGGCCAACGTCCTGACTTTC	CASSSPGTAGANVLTF
-	TRBV30	TRBJ1-4	once	TGTGCCTGGAGTTTGGGGGTATCTAATGAAAAACTGTTTTTT	CAWSLGVSNEKLFF
-	TRBV7-8	TRBJ1-1	-	TGTGCCAGCATCCCGACAGCTATGAACACTGAAGCTTTCTTT	CASIPTAMNTEAFF
TRBD1	TRBV6-1	TRBJ1-2	-	TGTGCCAGCAGTGAGGACAGGGGGCTGGACTATGGCTACACCTTC	CASSEDRGLDYGYTF
TRBD2	TRBV10-1	TRBJ2-3	-	TGCGCCAGCAGCGCGGGACTAGCGGGAGCTGATACGCAGTATTTT	CASSAGLAGADTQYF
-	TRBV5-1	TRBJ1-4	once	TGCGCCAGCAGCCTCCAGGCAGCTAATGAAAAACTGTTTTTT	CASSLQAANEKLFF
-	TRBV5-4	TRBJ1-3	-	TGTGCCAGCACCGCCCCTCACACTGGAAACACCATATATTTT	CASTAPHTGNTIYF
TRBD1	TRBV4-2	TRBJ2-1	-	TGTGCCAGCAGCCAAGCGAACAGGGGGACCCTTTACAATGAGCAGTTCTTC	CASSQANRGTLYNEQFF
TRBD2	TRBV6-6	TRBJ2-7	-	TGTGCCAGCAGAGGTACCGGGACTAGCGGGAGTAGTCTGTACTTC	CASRGTGTSGSSLYF
TRBD1	TRBV2	TRBJ1-2	-	TGTGCCAGCAGAGTATCCGGGACAGGGCCGTATGGCTACACCTTC	CASRVSGTGPYGYTF
-	TRBV19	TRBJ1-1	-	TGTGCCAGTAGATGGGTGGACACTGAAGCTTTCTTT	CASRWVDTEAFF
-	TRBV14	TRBJ1-1	-	TGTGCCAGCAGCCAAGGTCTTTGGGGGCAGGACACTGAAGCTTTCTTT	CASSQGLWGQDTEAFF
TRBD2	TRBV6-1	TRBJ2-1	once	TGTGCCAGCAGTGGGGAGGGTGCGACTAGCGGGAGCTCCTACAATGAGCAGTTCTTC	CASSGEGATSGSSYNEQFF
-	TRBV30	TRBJ1-2	once	TGTGCCTGGACCCCTGGGGCCTTGGGGTATGGCTACACCTTC	CAWTPGALGYGYTF
-	TRBV23-1	TRBJ2-2	few	TGCGCCAGCAGTCAGGGGGACGGATCCACCGGGGAGCTGTTTTTT	CASSQGDGSTGELFF
TRBD1	TRBV9	TRBJ2-3	few	TGTGCCAGCAGCGTTGCCCAGGGACAGCTCAGCACAGATACGCAGTATTTT	CASSVAQGQLSTDTQYF
-	TRBV2	TRBJ1-6	-	TGTGCCAGCAGTGAGAAGAGCCCTAGAAATAATTCACCCCTCCACTTT	CASSEKSPRNNSPLHF
-	TRBV20-1	TRBJ2-7	-	TGCAGTGCTCGTGGAGGCCCCTACGAGCAGTACTTC	CSARGGPYEQYF
-	TRBV28	TRBJ2-5	-	TGTGCCAGCAGTTTAGTTTCAGGGGCAGAGACCCAGTACTTC	CASSLVSGAETQYF
-	TRBV11-2	TRBJ2-5	-	TGTGCCAGCAGCCGGACCGGCTTGGGGGAGACCCAGTACTTC	CASSRTGLGETQYF
-	TRBV15	TRBJ1-4	-	TGTGCCACCAGCAGAGATCAGAGGGCAACTAATGAAAAACTGTTTTTT	CATSRDQRATNEKLFF
-	TRBV7-6	TRBJ2-1	-	TGTGCCAGCAGCTTGGGGGGGGCTTCCTACAATGAGCAGTTCTTC	CASSLGGASYNEQFF
-	TRBV10-1	TRBJ2-2	-	TGCGCCAGCAGTGAGAGGGGGGGGAACACCGGGGAGCTGTTTTTT	CASSERGGNTGELFF
-	TRBV7-6	TRBJ1-2	-	TGTGCCAGCAGCCCCCTACAGGGCGCGAAAGATTATGGCTACACCTTC	CASSPLQGAKDYGYTF
TRBD2	TRBV14	TRBJ2-3	-	TGTGCCAGCAGCCGTAGCGGGGTTAGCACAGATACGCAGTATTTT	CASSRSGVSTDTQYF
TRBD2	TRBV6-5	TRBJ2-5	-	TGTGCCAGCAAAGTAGCGGGAGGAAGTCAAGAGACCCAGTACTTC	CASKVAGGSQETQYF
-	TRBV4-2	TRBJ1-6	-	TGTGCCAGCAGCCAAGACCGGGAGCTGGGGAATTCACCCCTCCACTTT	CASSQDRELGNSPLHF
TRBD1	TRBV10-3	TRBJ1-4	-	TGTGCCATCGTGGGGGAACAGGGGAATGAAAAACTGTTTTTT	CAIVGEQGNEKLFF
-	TRBV24-1	TRBJ2-2	-	TGTGCCACCAGCTCTACAGAGAACACCGGGGAGCTGTTTTTT	CATSSTENTGELFF
-	TRBV28	TRBJ1-1	few	TGTGCCAGCAGTTCCACAGGGTTTAAAGCTTTCTTT	CASSSTGFKAFF
-	TRBV10-1	TRBJ2-2	-	TGCGCCAGCAGTGGTGGCCCAAACACCGGGGAGCTGTTTTTT	CASSGGPNTGELFF
-	TRBV7-9	TRBJ2-7	-	TGTGCCAGCAGCTTAGCCCAGTGGTCCTCCTACGAGCAGTACTTC	CASSLAQWSSYEQYF
-	TRBV4-1	TRBJ2-7	-	TGCGCCAGCAGCCAAGATCGCTACGAGCAGTACTTC	CASSQDRYEQYF
TRBD1	TRBV6-5	TRBJ1-1	-	TGTGCCAGCACCCCCCCGCAGGGGGCGAACACTGAAGCTTTCTTT	CASTPPQGANTEAFF
-	TRBV7-8	TRBJ2-5	-	TGTGCCAGCAGCCTCCAACCGGGACTCCAAGAGACCCAGTACTTC	CASSLQPGLQETQYF
-	TRBV18	TRBJ1-4	-	TGTGCCAGCTCACCTAGTGCAACTAATGAAAAACTGTTTTTT	CASSPSATNEKLFF
-	TRBV29-1	TRBJ2-2	once	TGCAGCGTTTCGGCGTCGGACACCGGGGAGCTGTTTTTT	CSVSASDTGELFF
-	TRBV5-1	TRBJ1-1	-	TGCGCCAGCAGCGCGGACGGGACGGGGCGTAGCACTGAAGCTTTCTTT	CASSADGTGRSTEAFF
-	TRBV3-1/TRBV3-2	TRBJ1-1	-	TGTGCCAGCAGCCAAGTCCAGGGAATGGCTTTCTTT	CASSQVQGMAFF